This is a list of T cell receptor beta chains from one sample in a study of technical replicates of blood from several donors. This table comes from immunoSEQ multiplex PCR, and its TCRdb copy is limited to in-frame clones, with some not included. Of tens of thousands of clones in the sample, more than 90% were seen once. The sequencing sample was made of T cells isolated from PBMCs. The receptor set was obtained from a human donor in good health. Some clones in this sample may be carry-over from other donors' samples. CDR3s include the opening cysteine and the closing phenylalanine or tryptophan. The D gene is left open where the match is weak. Only part of the rows carry a size: once, few, many, or a class if the clone is expanded.

-,TRBV5-1,TRBD2,TRBJ2-2,CASSLVPSGTGELFF,TGCGCCAGCAGCTTGGTACCTAGCGGGACCGGGGAGCTGTTTTTT
-,TRBV9,-,TRBJ2-1,CASSAGVSYNEQFF,TGTGCCAGCAGCGCAGGGGTTTCCTACAATGAGCAGTTCTTC
-,TRBV19,-,TRBJ2-7,CASSIDFGAEQYF,TGTGCCAGTAGTATAGATTTTGGGGCCGAGCAGTACTTC
-,TRBV5-6,TRBD2,TRBJ2-7,CASSLASGIYEQYF,TGTGCCAGCAGCTTGGCAAGCGGGATCTACGAGCAGTACTTC
once,TRBV4-1,TRBD2,TRBJ2-1,CASSQWPSGTYNEQFF,TGCGCCAGCAGCCAGTGGCCTAGCGGGACCTACAATGAGCAGTTCTTC
-,TRBV6-6,-,TRBJ2-5,CASSYGGSQETQYF,TGTGCCAGCAGTTATGGCGGAAGTCAAGAGACCCAGTACTTC
once,TRBV5-1,-,TRBJ1-3,CASSSMTATSGNTIYF,TGCGCCAGCAGCTCAATGACAGCCACCTCTGGAAACACCATATATTTT
-,TRBV19,-,TRBJ2-2,CASSIRRSTGELFF,TGTGCCAGTAGTATACGGAGATCCACCGGGGAGCTGTTTTTT
-,TRBV6-5,-,TRBJ1-2,CASSFTANYGYTF,TGTGCCAGCAGTTTTACAGCTAACTATGGCTACACCTTC
-,TRBV25-1,TRBD1,TRBJ2-1,CASSDSQGARDEQFF,TGTGCCAGCAGTGACTCACAGGGGGCTAGAGATGAGCAGTTCTTC
-,TRBV19,TRBD2,TRBJ2-7,CASTEAGVGVSEQYF,TGTGCCAGCACTGAGGCGGGAGTGGGTGTCTCCGAGCAGTACTTC
-,TRBV4-2,-,TRBJ2-2,CASSQARTYTGELFF,TGTGCCAGCAGCCAAGCCCGGACTTACACCGGGGAGCTGTTTTTT
-,TRBV30,-,TRBJ2-3,CAWSVSIGTDTQYF,TGTGCCTGGAGTGTTAGTATAGGCACAGATACGCAGTATTTT
once,TRBV5-1,-,TRBJ1-1,CASSPGISGRLSANTEAFF,TGCGCCAGCAGCCCTGGTATCAGTGGGAGACTTTCGGCGAACACTGAAGCTTTCTTT
-,TRBV4-3,-,TRBJ1-3,CASSQLGTASGNTIYF,TGCGCCAGCAGCCAATTAGGGACTGCCTCTGGAAACACCATATATTTT
-,TRBV9,-,TRBJ1-2,CASSVATQVVSGYTF,TGTGCCAGCAGCGTAGCTACACAGGTAGTCAGTGGCTACACCTTC
once,TRBV21-1,-,TRBJ2-1,CASSKALQREVNEQFF,TGTGCCAGCAGCAAAGCGCTACAGCGGGAAGTCAATGAGCAGTTCTTC
-,TRBV4-2,TRBD1,TRBJ1-5,CASSPQRGTGIQPQHF,TGTGCCAGCAGCCCCCAACGCGGGACAGGGATTCAGCCCCAGCATTTT
-,TRBV6-1,-,TRBJ1-3,CASSEREGPGGNTIYF,TGTGCCAGCAGTGAAAGGGAGGGGCCGGGTGGAAACACCATATATTTT
once,TRBV4-1,-,TRBJ1-3,CASSLYTGSGNTIYF,TGCGCCAGCAGTCTTTACACAGGCTCTGGAAACACCATATATTTT
-,TRBV5-1,TRBD1,TRBJ1-4,CASSSGQTYEKLFF,TGCGCCAGCAGCTCGGGACAGACTTATGAAAAACTGTTTTTT
-,TRBV7-8,-,TRBJ1-1,CASSRSTGLVTEAFF,TGTGCCAGCAGCAGAAGTACAGGGCTAGTCACTGAAGCTTTCTTT
once,TRBV28,TRBD2,TRBJ2-2,CASSDRTSGFTGELFF,TGTGCCAGCAGTGATCGGACTAGCGGATTCACCGGGGAGCTGTTTTTT
-,TRBV11-3,-,TRBJ1-3,CASSSGRMSSGNTIYF,TGTGCCAGCAGCTCAGGCAGGATGAGCTCTGGAAACACCATATATTTT
once,TRBV7-2,TRBD2,TRBJ2-7,CASSLSGRAVDEQYF,TGTGCCAGCAGCTTATCCGGGAGGGCCGTCGACGAGCAGTACTTC
-,TRBV7-9,-,TRBJ1-3,CASSPKSRELGNTIYF,TGTGCCAGCAGCCCGAAGTCCCGGGAGTTAGGAAACACCATATATTTT
-,TRBV7-2,-,TRBJ1-2,CASSPQESGYTF,TGTGCCAGCAGCCCTCAGGAATCGGGCTACACCTTC
-,TRBV5-4,-,TRBJ1-3,CASSTDSYSGNTIYF,TGTGCCAGCAGCACGGACAGCTACTCTGGAAACACCATATATTTT
-,TRBV30,TRBD1,TRBJ2-7,CAWSDADRALYEQYF,TGTGCCTGGAGTGACGCCGACAGGGCCTTATACGAGCAGTACTTC
once,TRBV28,-,TRBJ2-3,CASSLNPGGTDTQYF,TGTGCCAGCAGTTTGAATCCGGGCGGGACAGATACGCAGTATTTT
-,TRBV9,-,TRBJ1-2,CASSSGSRANYGYTF,TGTGCCAGCAGCTCGGGTAGCCGAGCTAACTATGGCTACACCTTC
-,TRBV7-9,TRBD1,TRBJ1-2,CASSLGTGAYGYTF,TGTGCCAGCAGCCTCGGGACAGGTGCCTATGGCTACACCTTC
once,TRBV6-1,-,TRBJ1-1,CASSKRDTEAFF,TGTGCCAGCAGTAAACGGGACACTGAAGCTTTCTTT
-,TRBV5-1,TRBD1,TRBJ2-4,CASSLGDRNIQYF,TGCGCCAGCAGCTTGGGGGACAGAAACATTCAGTACTTC
-,TRBV9,TRBD1,TRBJ1-2,CASSVGTGTGNGYTF,TGTGCCAGCAGCGTAGGGACCGGGACAGGGAATGGCTACACCTTC
-,TRBV10-3,TRBD1,TRBJ1-2,CATSGTGHGYTF,TGTGCCACCTCCGGGACAGGGCATGGCTACACCTTC
once,TRBV2,TRBD2,TRBJ2-6,CASSEDRLAFSGANVLTF,TGTGCCAGCAGTGAAGATAGACTAGCGTTCTCTGGGGCCAACGTCCTGACTTTC
-,TRBV9,-,TRBJ1-1,CASSAQSPPANTEAFF,TGTGCCAGCAGCGCACAGTCCCCCCCGGCGAACACTGAAGCTTTCTTT
-,TRBV5-4,-,TRBJ1-1,CASVGAAEAFF,TGTGCCAGCGTGGGGGCCGCTGAAGCTTTCTTT
once,TRBV19,TRBD2,TRBJ2-7,CASSMPGRTYYEQYF,TGTGCCAGTAGTATGCCCGGGAGGACCTACTACGAGCAGTACTTC
-,TRBV19,-,TRBJ2-5,CASSTQDSEGETQYF,TGTGCCAGTAGTACTCAAGACAGCGAAGGAGAGACCCAGTACTTC
-,TRBV29-1,TRBD2,TRBJ2-4,CSASSWLAGGPIQYF,TGCAGCGCATCAAGTTGGCTAGCGGGAGGGCCCATTCAGTACTTC
-,TRBV5-1,TRBD1,TRBJ1-2,CASSLTGAHTLKAF,TGCGCCAGCAGCTTAACAGGGGCACACACCCTAAAGGCCTTC
-,TRBV9,-,TRBJ1-3,CASGDPGGAGNTIYF,TGTGCCAGCGGAGATCCGGGGGGCGCTGGAAACACCATATATTTT
-,TRBV6-1,TRBD2,TRBJ2-7,CASPSGSSYEQYF,TGTGCCAGCCCTAGCGGTAGCTCCTACGAGCAGTACTTC
-,TRBV19,TRBD2,TRBJ2-3,CASSIGWDYNTDTQYF,TGTGCCAGTAGTATAGGTTGGGACTACAACACAGATACGCAGTATTTT
-,TRBV11-2,TRBD2,TRBJ2-7,CASSLGGGGTYEQYF,TGTGCCAGCAGCTTAGGTGGGGGAGGGACCTACGAGCAGTACTTC
-,TRBV28,-,TRBJ2-1,CASSWLKPYNEQFF,TGTGCCAGCAGTTGGCTGAAACCCTACAATGAGCAGTTCTTC
-,TRBV30,TRBD1,TRBJ2-7,CAWNNYQGDHEQYF,TGTGCCTGGAACAATTATCAGGGGGACCACGAGCAGTACTTC
-,TRBV23-1,-,TRBJ1-3,CASSQSHRSSGNTIYF,TGCGCCAGCAGTCAATCTCACCGTAGCTCTGGAAACACCATATATTTT
-,TRBV5-6,TRBD2,TRBJ2-7,CAMRSGTSFYEQYF,TGTGCCATGCGAAGCGGGACCAGTTTCTACGAGCAGTACTTC
-,TRBV7-9,TRBD1,TRBJ2-7,CASSLGQDLYEQYF,TGTGCCAGCAGCTTGGGACAGGATCTCTACGAGCAGTACTTC
-,TRBV6-5,-,TRBJ2-7,CASSYPNQGEQYF,TGTGCCAGCAGTTACCCCAACCAGGGCGAGCAGTACTTC